A single sample is the source of the 29 T cell receptor beta chains below, sequenced in a study of vaccination effects on CD4 cells after COVID-19 (dated 2022 in TCRdb). The method was the immunoSEQ multiplex PCR assay. TCRdb re-hosts the immuneACCESS table, in-frame sequences only. Its copies lack some clones; in the studies checked, an unresolved V gene accounts for under half of them, and the cause for the rest is not known. The sample table shows roughly 53,000 clones, and approximately 75% are seen once. 6% of the sample is taken by the ten largest. The ViraFEST assay stimulated PBMC with viral peptide pools and then used TCR sequencing to identify antigen-specific CD4+ T cell clonotypes by expansion. After approximately eleven days of culture, CD4+ T cells were isolated with the EasySep CD4+ T cell isolation kit. Negative nucleocapsid antibody results before and after vaccination confirmed that the healthy vaccine recipients had no prior SARS-CoV-2 infection.

What these receptors recognize is not known. The sample here was CD4+ T cells from PBMCs cultured with HCoV-OC43 spike peptides, taken before COVID-19 vaccination. The cell subset or site label here, explained by the study, means: HCoV-OC43 spike overlapping peptide pool stimulation. Receptor source: a human donor who received a COVID-19 vaccine.

The rearrangement joins TRBV20-1 to TRBJ2-5; D ambiguous. This CDR3 spans 11 amino acids. V lost 5 bases, J lost 5 bases, and 9 bases lay in between. Germline CDR1 DFQATT, CDR2 SNEGSKA (reference sequence). The CDR3 DNA sequence: TGCAGTGCTCCAACTCCTGAGACCCAGTACTTC. It translates to CSAPTPETQYF.

V and J are TRBV5-1 and TRBJ2-5, with TRBD1 as a possible D gene (6 bases). Germline V gene data show CDR1 as SGHRS and CDR2 as YFSETQ. CDR3 length: 14 amino acids. Trimming pared 0 bases from V and 3 bases from J, leaving 9 bases between. Here the CDR3 reads CASSLVPGEETQYF. CDR3 nucleotide sequence: TGCGCCAGCAGCTTGGTTCCAGGGGAAGAGACCCAGTACTTC.

The genes are TRBV21-1 and TRBJ2-1; the table's D call, TRBD1, was not checked against the DNA. TRBV21-1 is tagged as a pseudogene. The CDR3 runs 18 residues. The CDR3 loop is CASSTTLIGTAPYNEQFF. In DNA, the CDR3 is TGTGCCAGCAGCACAACCTTGATCGGGACAGCCCCCTACAATGAGCAGTTCTTC.

V is TRBV5-6 and J is TRBJ1-5; the match to TRBD1 covers 9 bases. The CDR3 totals 14 residues. Per germline, CDR1 SGHDT and CDR2 YYEEEE. Trimming took 3 bases from V and 4 from J; bases not matched to a gene: 2. CDR3 sequence (DNA): TGTGCCAGCAGCTGGGGACAGGGAAATCAGCCCCAGCATTTT. Its translation: CASSWGQGNQPQHF. The full variable domain, rest sourced from reference TRBV5-6 and TRBJ1-5, is DAGVTQSPTHLIKTRGQQVTLRCSPKSGHDTVSWYQQALGQGPQFIFQYYEEEERQRGNFPDRFSGHQFPNYSSELNVNALLLGDSALYLCASSWGQGNQPQHFGDGTRLSIL.

Only a few counts were recorded for this clone. The V call is TRBV21-1, the J call TRBJ2-7; the table assigns TRBD1, which was not confirmed against the DNA. TRBV21-1 is flagged as a pseudogene. The CDR3 runs 17 residues. CDR3 amino acids: CASSSYRADKTSYEQYV. CDR3 DNA sequence: TGTGCCAGCAGCTCCTATCGGGCGGACAAGACCTCCTACGAGCAGTACGTC.

This chain links TRBV5-1 with TRBJ2-7; 7 nucleotides match TRBD1. Germline lookup yields CDR1 SGHRS and CDR2 YFSETQ. The CDR3 runs to 16 residues. Trimming took 2 bases from V and 4 from J; bases not matched to a gene: 12. CDR3 coding DNA: TGCGCCAGCAGCTTCGCAACAGGGGTAGGGTCTTACGAGCAGTACGTC. Its translation is CASSFATGVGSYEQYV.

The chain links TRBV19 to TRBJ1-1; 8 bases match TRBD1. The CDR3 has 15 amino acids. Germline V lookup: CDR1 LNHDA, CDR2 SQIVND (reference sequence). V was pared by 6 bases and J by 4 bases, with 10 bases of the junction left unmatched. CDR3 sequence reads: CASSPRTGKGTEAFF. For the CDR3, the DNA is TGTGCCAGTAGCCCCCGGACAGGGAAGGGCACTGAAGCTTTCTTT.

The V call is TRBV6-2 or TRBV6-3, the J call TRBJ2-1, with 8 bases matching TRBD1. Per germline, CDR1 MNHEY and CDR2 SVGEGT. V lost 5 bases and J lost 0; bases outside the gene matches: 6. The CDR3 is 16 residues long. As DNA, the CDR3 is TGTGCCAGCAGTGACAGGGGCCGAAGCTCCTACAATGAGCAGTTCTTC. Its protein is CASSDRGRSSYNEQFF.

The chain links TRBV5-1 to TRBJ1-6; D gene unclear. From germline, CDR1 is SGHRS and CDR2 YFSETQ. The CDR3 is made up of 14 amino acids. Trimming shortened V by 5 bases and J by 0 bases, and 6 bases separated the two germline ends. CDR3: CASRESSYNSPLHF. The CDR3, as DNA: TGCGCCAGCAGGGAAAGCTCCTATAATTCACCCCTCCACTTT.

The J gene is TRBJ1-1, the V gene TRBV9, with TRBD1 as a possible D gene (6 bases). CDR1 is SGDLS and CDR2 is YYNGEE in the germline V gene. Between the trimmed V and J ends, which lost 4 bases and 3 bases, there was a span of 19 bases. This CDR3 spans 16 amino acids. DNA of the CDR3: TGTGCCAGCAGCCCCCGCCGGGGGGCGGGGGACACTGAAGCTTTCTTT. It translates to CASSPRRGAGDTEAFF.

This chain joins TRBV2 and TRBJ2-2; 10 nucleotides match TRBD2. Germline CDR1 is SNHLY and CDR2 is FYNNEI. The CDR3 totals 16 residues. V was clipped by 8 bases and J by 6 bases; unmatched bases: 12. This chain's CDR3 is CASLRWSGGAPGELFF. DNA of the CDR3: TGTGCCAGCCTTCGGTGGAGCGGGGGGGCCCCCGGGGAGCTGTTTTTT.

This clone was detected only once. This chain connects TRBV6-5 to TRBJ2-6, with a possible D match to TRBD1 (5 bases). V was trimmed by 4 bases and J by 1 base, leaving 8 bases between them. The CDR3 is 15 amino acids. CDR1 and CDR2 from the germline V gene are MNHEY and SVGAGI. The chain's CDR3 is CASSLGLSGANVLTF. CDR3 coding DNA: TGTGCCAGCAGTTTGGGGCTGTCTGGGGCCAACGTCCTGACTTTC.

The chain has TRBV19 and TRBJ1-2; no definite D call. Germline V gene data show CDR1 as LNHDA and CDR2 as SQIVND (reference sequence). The CDR3 runs 14 residues. Trimming left V 3 bases short and J 4 bases short, with 12 bases between. Here the CDR3 DNA reads TGTGCCAGTAGTATGCCAGACTCCGTCTATGGCTACACCTTC. It is translated as CASSMPDSVYGYTF.

The chain links TRBV4-1 to TRBJ1-2; 7 bases are a match to TRBD1. From germline, CDR1 is MGHRA and CDR2 YSYEKL. After removal of 7 bases from V and 10 bases from J, the junction contained 12 bases not matched to a gene. The length of the CDR3 is 13 residues. The CDR3 nucleotides read TGCGCCAGCACCAGGGATCGACAGGGCCTCTACACCTTC. It specifies CASTRDRQGLYTF.

The J gene is TRBJ1-2, the V gene TRBV28; D is possibly TRBD1 (5 bases). The CDR3 totals 13 residues. The germline V gene has CDR1 MDHEN and CDR2 SYDVKM. Trimming shortened V by 3 bases and J by 4 bases, and 9 bases separated the two germline ends. The CDR3 DNA is TGTGCCAGCAGTTTTAGACAGCTCTATGGCTACACCTTC. This sequence encodes CASSFRQLYGYTF.

The chain recombines TRBV9 with TRBJ2-2; D possibly matches TRBD1 or TRBD2 (6 bases each). Germline loops: CDR1 SGDLS, CDR2 YYNGEE. Trimming removed 3 bases at V and 4 bases at J, with 16 bases between. There are 16 residues in the CDR3. CDR3 protein: CASSAPWGAGTGELFF. DNA of the CDR3: TGTGCCAGCAGCGCCCCCTGGGGGGCAGGCACCGGGGAGCTGTTTTTT.

This chain links TRBV9 with TRBJ2-1, with a possible D match to TRBD1 (6 bases). V lost 2 bases, J lost 1 base, and 10 bases lay in between. CDR1 SGDLS and CDR2 YYNGEE come from the germline V gene. The CDR3 loop spans 15 amino acids. CDR3 sequence reads: CASSVRTESYNEQFF. Written as DNA, the CDR3 is TGTGCCAGCAGCGTTAGGACAGAGTCCTACAATGAGCAGTTCTTC.

The chain carries TRBV7-9 and TRBJ2-2; TRBD1 matches 7 bases. V lost 5 bases, J lost 7 bases, and 7 bases stayed unmatched. This CDR3 is 14 amino acids long. CDR1 and CDR2 from the germline V gene are SEHNR and FQNEAQ (reference sequence). The CDR3 sequence is CASSGTGVIGELFF. CDR3 nucleotides: TGTGCCAGCAGCGGAACAGGGGTCATCGGGGAGCTGTTTTTT.

This chain uses TRBV25-1 with TRBJ2-2; D is ambiguous. The CDR3 has 14 residues. Per the germline V gene, CDR1 is MGHDK and CDR2 is SYGVNS. The V gene lost 2 bases and the J gene lost 3 bases, with 7 bases spanning the gap. CDR3 region: CASSEALDTGELFF. CDR3 DNA: TGTGCCAGCAGTGAAGCGCTGGACACCGGGGAGCTGTTTTTT.

This clone was counted a few times. The V and J genes are TRBV6-5 and TRBJ1-2; TRBD1 agrees at 8 bases. J gave up 7 bases and V 4 bases, and 8 bases lay outside the gene matches. CDR3 length equals 14 residues. Per germline, CDR1 MNHEY and CDR2 SVGAGI. The CDR3 DNA sequence: TGTGCCAGCAGTTCTACAGGGGGAAGGGGTGGCTACACCTTC. Protein sequence: CASSSTGGRGGYTF.

This chain links TRBV9 with TRBJ1-2; 8 nucleotides align to TRBD1. V trimming: 5 bases; J trimming: 2 bases; junction bases outside the gene matches: 2. This CDR3 is built from 13 residues. Per the germline V gene, CDR1 is SGDLS and CDR2 is YYNGEE. CDR3 DNA: TGTGCCAGCAGGGGACAGGCAAACTATGGCTACACCTTC. It specifies CASRGQANYGYTF.

The V gene is TRBV6-5, the J gene TRBJ2-3, with 7 positions matching TRBD1. Trimming cost V 10 bases and J 3 bases; bases outside gene matches: 7. The CDR3 runs 13 residues. Germline CDR1 reads MNHEY; CDR2 reads SVGAGI. CDR3 loop: CAIQGPGTDTQYF. In DNA, the CDR3 is TGTGCCATACAGGGGCCGGGGACAGATACGCAGTATTTT.

V and J are TRBV5-6 and TRBJ2-1; D is uncertain. Germline V lookup: CDR1 SGHDT, CDR2 YYEEEE. The V end was cut by 4 bases, the J end by 2 bases, with 16 bases between. The CDR3 contains 16 residues. The DNA of the CDR3 is TGTGCCAGCAGCCCCGAACGACATACCCCCTACAATGAGCAGTTCTTC. Encoded protein: CASSPERHTPYNEQFF.

The DNA for the CDR3 is TGCGCCAGCAGCTTGGCAGGGGGTGAGTCCTATAATTCACCCCTCCACTTT. Translating gives CASSLAGGESYNSPLHF. The V gene is TRBV5-1, the J gene TRBJ1-6, with 7 bases that match TRBD1. CDR1 and CDR2 (germline): SGHRS, YFSETQ. The CDR3 runs 17 residues. The V gene end was trimmed by 0 bases and the J gene end by 1 base; junction bases not matched to a gene: 4.

V is TRBV27 and J is TRBJ1-1; D is ambiguous. V was trimmed by 5 bases and J by 0 bases, leaving 7 bases between them. Germline V gene lookup returns CDR1 MNHEY and CDR2 SMNVEV (reference sequence). This CDR3 spans 13 amino acids. The CDR3 coding sequence is TGTGCCAGCAGTAGACCAATGAACACTGAAGCTTTCTTT. Protein sequence: CASSRPMNTEAFF.

The chain recombines TRBV4-1 with TRBJ1-4; 7 bases line up with TRBD1. Trimming cost V 3 bases and J 2 bases; bases outside gene matches: 9. Germline V gene sequence: CDR1 MGHRA, CDR2 YSYEKL. The CDR3 length is 17 residues. The CDR3 DNA sequence: TGCGCCAGCAGCCATAAGGGACAGTTATTGACTAATGAAAAACTGTTTTTT. It is translated as CASSHKGQLLTNEKLFF.

This clone was counted between two and nine times. The chain links TRBV4-1 to TRBJ1-2, with TRBD1 identical over 8 bases. The germline V gene encodes CDR1 MGHRA and CDR2 YSYEKL. V shed 4 bases, J shed 5 bases, and the junction held 18 bases outside the gene matches. The CDR3 covers 18 residues. The CDR3 nucleotides read TGCGCCAGCAGCCTCTTGCCCGGGACAGGAGGGGCCTATTATGGCTACACCTTC. This codes for CASSLLPGTGGAYYGYTF.

CDR3 nucleotides: TGTGCCAGCAGTTACTCGTTCGGGGGCGCAAGTGGCTACACCTTC. The encoded protein is CASSYSFGGASGYTF. This chain connects TRBV6-2 or TRBV6-3 to TRBJ1-2; a weak D match, TRBD1 (6 bases). Germline V gene lookup returns CDR1 MNHEY and CDR2 SVGEGT. V lost 0 bases and J lost 7, with 15 bases in between. The length of the CDR3 is 15 residues.

By share, this clone counts as medium-sized. The rearrangement uses TRBV19 and TRBJ1-1; 7 bases agree with TRBD1. Unmatched junction bases numbered 6, after V lost 4 bases and J lost 7 bases. The length of the CDR3 is 13 residues. Per the germline V gene, CDR1 is LNHDA and CDR2 is SQIVND (reference sequence). The CDR3 reads CASSKTGPLEAFF. CDR3 coding DNA: TGTGCCAGTAGTAAGACAGGGCCCCTTGAAGCTTTCTTT. The full variable domain, with the rest looked up from reference TRBV19 and TRBJ1-1, is DGGITQSPKYLFRKEGQNVTLSCEQNLNHDAMYWYRQDPGQGLRLIYYSQIVNDFQKGDIAEGYSVSREKKESFPLTVTSAQKNPTAFYLCASSKTGPLEAFFGQGTRLTVV.